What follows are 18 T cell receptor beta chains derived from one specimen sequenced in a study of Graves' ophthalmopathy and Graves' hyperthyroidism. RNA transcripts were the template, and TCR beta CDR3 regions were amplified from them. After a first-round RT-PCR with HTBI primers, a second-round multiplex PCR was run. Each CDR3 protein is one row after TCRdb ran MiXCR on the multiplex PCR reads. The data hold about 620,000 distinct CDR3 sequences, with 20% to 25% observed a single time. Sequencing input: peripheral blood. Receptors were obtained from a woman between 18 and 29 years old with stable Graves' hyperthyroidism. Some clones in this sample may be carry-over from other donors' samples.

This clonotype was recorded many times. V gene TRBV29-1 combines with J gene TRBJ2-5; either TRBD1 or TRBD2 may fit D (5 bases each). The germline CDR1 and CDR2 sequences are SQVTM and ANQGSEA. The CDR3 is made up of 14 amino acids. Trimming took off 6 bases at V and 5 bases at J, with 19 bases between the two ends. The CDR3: CSVRDGGVVETQYF. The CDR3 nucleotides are TGCAGCGTCCGGGATGGGGGAGTTGTTGAGACCCAGTACTTC. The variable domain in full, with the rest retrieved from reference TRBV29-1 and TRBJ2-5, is SAVISQKPSRDICQRGTSLTIQCQVDSQVTMMFWYRQQPGQSLTLIATANQGSEATYESGFVIDKFPISRPNLTFSTLTVSNMSPEDSSIYLCSVRDGGVVETQYFGPGTRLLVL.

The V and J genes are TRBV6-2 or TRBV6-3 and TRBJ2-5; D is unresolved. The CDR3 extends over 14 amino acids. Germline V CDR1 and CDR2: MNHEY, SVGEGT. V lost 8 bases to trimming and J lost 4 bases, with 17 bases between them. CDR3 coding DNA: TGTGCCAGCTGCCCCAGTCCTCGGGCAGAGACCCAGTACTTC. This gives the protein CASCPSPRAETQYF.

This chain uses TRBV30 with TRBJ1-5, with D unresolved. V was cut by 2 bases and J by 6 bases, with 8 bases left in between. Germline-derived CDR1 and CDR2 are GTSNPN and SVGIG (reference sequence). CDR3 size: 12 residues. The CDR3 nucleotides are TGTGCCTGGAGTAAAGGAGGTCAGCCCCAGCATTTT. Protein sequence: CAWSKGGQPQHF.

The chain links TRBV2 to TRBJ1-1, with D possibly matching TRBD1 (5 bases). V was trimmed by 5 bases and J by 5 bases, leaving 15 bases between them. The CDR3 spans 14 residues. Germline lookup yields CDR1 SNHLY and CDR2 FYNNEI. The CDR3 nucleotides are TGTGCCAGCAGTTTACAGGCTAAGGGGACTGAAGCTTTCTTT. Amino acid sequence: CASSLQAKGTEAFF.

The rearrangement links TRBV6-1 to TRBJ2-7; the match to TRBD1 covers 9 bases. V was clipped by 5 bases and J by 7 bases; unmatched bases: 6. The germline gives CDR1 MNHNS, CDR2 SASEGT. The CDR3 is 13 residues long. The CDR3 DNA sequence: TGTGCCAGCAGTAGTTACAGGGGGCGTGAGCAGTACTTC. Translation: CASSSYRGREQYF.

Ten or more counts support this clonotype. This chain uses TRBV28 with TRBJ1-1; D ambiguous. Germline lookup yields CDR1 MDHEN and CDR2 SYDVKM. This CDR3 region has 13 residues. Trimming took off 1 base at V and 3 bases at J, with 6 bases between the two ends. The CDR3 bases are TGTGCCAGCAGTTTATCCAGGCACACTGAAGCTTTCTTT. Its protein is CASSLSRHTEAFF. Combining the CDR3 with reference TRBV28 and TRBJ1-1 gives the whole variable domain DVKVTQSSRYLVKRTGEKVFLECVQDMDHENMFWYRQDPGLGLRLIYFSYDVKMKEKGDIPEGYSVSREKKERFSLILESASTNQTSMYLCASSLSRHTEAFFGQGTRLTVV.

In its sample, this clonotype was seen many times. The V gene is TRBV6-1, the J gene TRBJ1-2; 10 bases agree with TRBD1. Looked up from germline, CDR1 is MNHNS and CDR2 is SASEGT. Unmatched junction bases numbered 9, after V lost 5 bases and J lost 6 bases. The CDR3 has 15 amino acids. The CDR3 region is CASSRVTGGNNGYTF. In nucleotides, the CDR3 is TGTGCCAGCAGTCGGGTGACAGGGGGCAACAATGGCTACACCTTC.

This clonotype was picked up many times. The DNA of the CDR3 is TGTGCCAGCAGTTCCGGGACAGCGAACACCGGGGAGCTGTTTTTT. Encoded protein: CASSSGTANTGELFF. This chain uses TRBV28 with TRBJ2-2; 7 nucleotides align to TRBD1. This CDR3 is 15 amino acids long. With 4 bases clipped from V and 0 bases from J, the junction kept 2 bases outside the gene matches. Germline CDR1 and CDR2: MDHEN and SYDVKM.

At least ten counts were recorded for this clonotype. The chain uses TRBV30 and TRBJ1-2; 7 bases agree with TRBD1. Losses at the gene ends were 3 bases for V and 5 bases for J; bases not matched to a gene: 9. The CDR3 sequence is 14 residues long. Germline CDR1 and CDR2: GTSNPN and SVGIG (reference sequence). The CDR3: CAWRGGLYAYGYTF. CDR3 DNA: TGTGCCTGGAGAGGGGGCCTATATGCGTATGGCTACACCTTC. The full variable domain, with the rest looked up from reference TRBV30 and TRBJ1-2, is SQTIHQWPATLVQPVGSPLSLECTVEGTSNPNLYWYRQAAGRGLQLLFYSVGIGQISSEVPQNLSASRPQDRQFILSSKKLLLSDSGFYLCAWRGGLYAYGYTFGSGTRLTVV.

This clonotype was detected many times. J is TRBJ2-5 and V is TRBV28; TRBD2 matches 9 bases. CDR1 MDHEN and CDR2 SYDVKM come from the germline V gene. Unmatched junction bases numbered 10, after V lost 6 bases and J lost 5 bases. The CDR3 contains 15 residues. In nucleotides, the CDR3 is TGTGCCAGCAGCCCCGCCGGCGGGAGGGCGGAGACCCAGTACTTC. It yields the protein CASSPAGGRAETQYF. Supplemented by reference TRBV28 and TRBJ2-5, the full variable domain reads DVKVTQSSRYLVKRTGEKVFLECVQDMDHENMFWYRQDPGLGLRLIYFSYDVKMKEKGDIPEGYSVSREKKERFSLILESASTNQTSMYLCASSPAGGRAETQYFGPGTRLLVL.

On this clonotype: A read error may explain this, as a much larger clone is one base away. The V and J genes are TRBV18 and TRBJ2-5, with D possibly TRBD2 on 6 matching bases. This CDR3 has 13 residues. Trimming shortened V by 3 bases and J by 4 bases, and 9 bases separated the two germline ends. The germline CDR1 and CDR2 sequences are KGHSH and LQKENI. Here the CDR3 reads CASSPGTSETQYF. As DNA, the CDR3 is TGTGCCAGCTCACCCGGGACTTCAGAGACCCAGTACTTC.

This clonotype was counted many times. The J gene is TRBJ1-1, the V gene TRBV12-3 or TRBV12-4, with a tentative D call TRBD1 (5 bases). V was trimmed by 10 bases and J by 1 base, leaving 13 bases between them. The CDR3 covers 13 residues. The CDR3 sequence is CATTRGPNTEAFF. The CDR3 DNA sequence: TGTGCCACCACGAGGGGCCCGAACACTGAAGCTTTCTTT.

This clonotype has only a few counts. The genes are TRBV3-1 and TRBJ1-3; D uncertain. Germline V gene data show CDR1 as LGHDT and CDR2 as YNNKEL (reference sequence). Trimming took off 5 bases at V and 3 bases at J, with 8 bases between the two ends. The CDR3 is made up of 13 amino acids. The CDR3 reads CASSSQYGNTIYF. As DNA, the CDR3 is TGTGCCAGCAGCTCCCAATATGGAAACACCATATATTTT.

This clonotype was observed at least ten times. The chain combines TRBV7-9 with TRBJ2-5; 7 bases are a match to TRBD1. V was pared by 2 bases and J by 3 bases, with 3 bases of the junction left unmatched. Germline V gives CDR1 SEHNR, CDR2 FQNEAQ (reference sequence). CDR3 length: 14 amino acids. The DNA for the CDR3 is TGTGCCAGCAGCTTAAGGGACAGAAAAGAGACCCAGTACTTC. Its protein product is CASSLRDRKETQYF.

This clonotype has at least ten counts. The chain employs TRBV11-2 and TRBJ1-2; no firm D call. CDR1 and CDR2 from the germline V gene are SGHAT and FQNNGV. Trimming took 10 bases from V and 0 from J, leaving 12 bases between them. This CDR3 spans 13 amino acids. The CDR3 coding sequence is TGTGCCATTTCGAGGAGACCTAACTATGGCTACACCTTC. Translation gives CAISRRPNYGYTF.

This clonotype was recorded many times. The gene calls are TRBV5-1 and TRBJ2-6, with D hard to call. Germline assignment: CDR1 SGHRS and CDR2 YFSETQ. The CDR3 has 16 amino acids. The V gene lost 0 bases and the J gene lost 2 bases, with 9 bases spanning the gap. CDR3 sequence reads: CASSLDFSTGANVLTF. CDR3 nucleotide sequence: TGCGCCAGCAGCTTGGATTTTTCAACTGGGGCCAACGTCCTGACTTTC.

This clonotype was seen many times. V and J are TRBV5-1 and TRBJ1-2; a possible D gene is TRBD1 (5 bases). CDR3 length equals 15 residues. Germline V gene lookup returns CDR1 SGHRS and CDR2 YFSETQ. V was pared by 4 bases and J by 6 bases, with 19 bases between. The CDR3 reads CASSHKQGAADGYTF. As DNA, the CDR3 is TGCGCCAGCAGCCACAAGCAGGGCGCCGCGGATGGCTACACCTTC.

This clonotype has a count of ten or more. For the CDR3, the DNA is TGCAGTGCTAGCGATTTGACTTTCGGCTCCTACGAGCAGTACTTC. Amino acid sequence: CSASDLTFGSYEQYF. The J gene is TRBJ2-7, the V gene TRBV20-1; D is unresolved. The CDR3 is 15 residues long. V lost 3 bases and J 0 bases, leaving 15 bases between the germline ends. Germline loops: CDR1 DFQATT, CDR2 SNEGSKA (reference sequence).